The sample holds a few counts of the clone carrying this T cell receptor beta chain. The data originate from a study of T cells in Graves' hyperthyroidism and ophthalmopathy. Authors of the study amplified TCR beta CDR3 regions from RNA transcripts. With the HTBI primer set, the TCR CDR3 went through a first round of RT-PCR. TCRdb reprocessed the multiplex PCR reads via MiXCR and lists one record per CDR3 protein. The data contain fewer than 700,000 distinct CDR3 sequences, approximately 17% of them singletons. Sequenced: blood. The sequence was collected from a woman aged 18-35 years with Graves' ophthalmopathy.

The CDR3 coding sequence is TGTGCCTGGGACCGGACGGCAAACACTGAAGCTTTCTTT. Amino acids: CAWDRTANTEAFF. The gene calls are TRBV30 and TRBJ1-1; unclear D gene. The CDR3 runs to 13 residues. Germline V CDR1 and CDR2: GTSNPN, SVGIG (reference sequence). V lost 5 bases and J 2 bases, leaving 12 bases between the germline ends.